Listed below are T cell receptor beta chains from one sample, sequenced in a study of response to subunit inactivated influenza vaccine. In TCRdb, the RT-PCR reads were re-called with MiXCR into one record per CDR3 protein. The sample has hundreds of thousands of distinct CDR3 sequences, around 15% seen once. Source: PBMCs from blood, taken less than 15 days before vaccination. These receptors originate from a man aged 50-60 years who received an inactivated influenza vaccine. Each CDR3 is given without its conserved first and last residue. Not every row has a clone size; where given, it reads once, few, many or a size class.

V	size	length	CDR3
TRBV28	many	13	ASSFLAVRYNEQF
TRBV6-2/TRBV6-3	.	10	ASKSFQETQY
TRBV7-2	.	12	ASSKLEEVDTQY
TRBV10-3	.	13	AISETSGSQETQY
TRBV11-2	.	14	ASSLWATQTQETQY
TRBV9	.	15	ASSPNSRESSYNEQF
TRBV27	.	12	ASSFWGSAYEQY
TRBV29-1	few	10	SVSNRQSRQF
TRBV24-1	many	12	ATSDGQGRPEAF
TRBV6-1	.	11	ASSRSTGEGAF
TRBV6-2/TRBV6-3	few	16	ASNYQGFGVTGTDTQY
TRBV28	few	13	ASSLTGGQGNGYT
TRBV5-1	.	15	ASSLAPLTGSSYEQY
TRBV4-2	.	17	ASSRPGTSGRVSTGELF
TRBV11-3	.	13	ASSARGQSLETQY
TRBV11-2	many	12	ASSLGLMSIEQF
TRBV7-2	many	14	ASSFRPTGPSYEQY
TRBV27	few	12	ASSLRGLGTEAF
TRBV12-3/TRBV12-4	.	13	ASSLNTGGRETQY
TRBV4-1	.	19	ASSQYPAGTSGGTSTDTQY
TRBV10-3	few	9	ASGTDYGYT
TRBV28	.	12	ASSFRQRSYEQY
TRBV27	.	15	ASTHILDTPYSYEQY
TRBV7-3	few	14	ASSPTAGASPTEQY
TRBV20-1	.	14	SAYFISGSRTDTQY
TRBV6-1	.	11	ASARLAFNEQF
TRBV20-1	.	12	SAYSGTGRETQY
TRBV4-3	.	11	ASSQLQGAEQF
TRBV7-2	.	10	ASSPQGETQY
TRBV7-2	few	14	ASSFASGRLTETQY
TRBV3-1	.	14	ASSQGRGEKGDTQY